This T cell receptor (beta chain) is drawn from a study of CD8 T cells in Susac syndrome. The CD8+ and CD4+ T cells were negatively isolated, with the TEMRA cells enriched by FACS. The CDR3 totals 13 residues. The V and J ends lost 2 bases and 5 bases, in that order; junction bases with no gene match: 4. Germline V CDR1 and CDR2: DFQATT, SNEGSKA (reference sequence). A quantity of roughly 0.5 to 1 ug RNA underwent reverse transcription using random hexamers. The TCR beta CDR3 was amplified by immunoSEQ multiplex PCR across 54 Vbeta, 13 Jbeta. TCRdb re-derived calls from the immunoSEQ multiplex PCR reads in MiXCR, one entry per CDR3 protein. The repertoire consists of 170,000 or so distinct CDR3 sequences, with 90% to 95% occurring once and the leading ten covering roughly 0.1%.

The chain recombines TRBV20-1 with TRBJ2-7, with 9 bases matching TRBD1. The sequence came from a human donor with multiple sclerosis. The sample comprised CD4+ T cells from PBMCs. CDR3 residues: CSARSDRGDEQYF. CDR3 DNA sequence: TGCAGTGCTAGAAGTGACAGGGGGGACGAGCAGTACTTC.